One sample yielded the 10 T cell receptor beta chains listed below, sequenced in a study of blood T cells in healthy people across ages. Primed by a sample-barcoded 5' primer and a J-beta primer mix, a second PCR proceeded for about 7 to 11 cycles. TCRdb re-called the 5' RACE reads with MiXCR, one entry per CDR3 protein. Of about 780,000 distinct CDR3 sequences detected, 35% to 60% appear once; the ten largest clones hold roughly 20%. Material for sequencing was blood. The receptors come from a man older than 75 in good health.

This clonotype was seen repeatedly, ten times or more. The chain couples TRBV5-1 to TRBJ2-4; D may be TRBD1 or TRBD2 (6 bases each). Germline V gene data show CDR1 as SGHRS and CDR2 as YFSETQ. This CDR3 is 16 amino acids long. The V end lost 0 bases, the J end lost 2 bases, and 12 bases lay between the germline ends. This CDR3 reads CASSLAPGATKNIQYF. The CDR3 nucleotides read TGCGCCAGCAGCTTGGCCCCGGGGGCGACCAAAAACATTCAGTACTTC.

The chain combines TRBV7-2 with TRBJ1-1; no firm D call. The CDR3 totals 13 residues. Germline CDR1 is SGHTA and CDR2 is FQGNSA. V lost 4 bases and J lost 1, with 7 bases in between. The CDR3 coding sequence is TGTGCCAGCAGCTCGGGCCAGAACACTGAAGCTTTCTTT. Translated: CASSSGQNTEAFF.

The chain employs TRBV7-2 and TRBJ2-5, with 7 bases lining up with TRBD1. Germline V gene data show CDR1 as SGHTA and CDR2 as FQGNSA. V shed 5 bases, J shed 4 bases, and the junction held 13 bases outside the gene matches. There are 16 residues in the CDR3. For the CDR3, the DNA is TGTGCCAGCAGCCGAACTTTGAGGACAGGCATAGAGACCCAGTACTTC. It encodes CASSRTLRTGIETQYF. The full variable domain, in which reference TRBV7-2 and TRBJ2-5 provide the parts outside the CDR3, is GAGVSQSPSNKVTEKGKDVELRCDPISGHTALYWYRQSLGQGLEFLIYFQGNSAPDKSGLPSDRFSAERTGGSVSTLTIQRTQQEDSAVYLCASSRTLRTGIETQYFGPGTRLLVL.

CDR3 DNA sequence: TGCGCCAGCAGCTTGGACAGGGTTGTGGGAGAGACCCAGTACTTC. This sequence encodes CASSLDRVVGETQYF. The chain employs TRBV5-1 and TRBJ2-5, with TRBD1 as a possible D gene (6 bases). V gave up 0 bases and J gave up 4 bases, with 13 bases separating them. CDR1 and CDR2 from the germline V gene are SGHRS and YFSETQ. There are 15 residues in the CDR3.

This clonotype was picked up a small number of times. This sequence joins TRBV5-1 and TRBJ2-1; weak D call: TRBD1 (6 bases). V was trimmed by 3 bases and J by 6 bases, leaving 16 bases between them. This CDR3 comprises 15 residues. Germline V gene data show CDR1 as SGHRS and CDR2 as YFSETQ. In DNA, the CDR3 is TGCGCCAGCAGCTGGGCAGGGGTAAAGGGCAATGAGCAGTTCTTC. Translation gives CASSWAGVKGNEQFF.

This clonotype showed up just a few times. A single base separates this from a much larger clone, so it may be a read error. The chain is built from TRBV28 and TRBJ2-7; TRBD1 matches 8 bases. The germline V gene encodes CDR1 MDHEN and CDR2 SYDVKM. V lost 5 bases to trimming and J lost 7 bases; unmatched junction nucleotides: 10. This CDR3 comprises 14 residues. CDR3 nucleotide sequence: TGTGCCAGCAGTCCGGGACAGGTCTACAATGAGCAGTACTTC. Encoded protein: CASSPGQVYNEQYF.

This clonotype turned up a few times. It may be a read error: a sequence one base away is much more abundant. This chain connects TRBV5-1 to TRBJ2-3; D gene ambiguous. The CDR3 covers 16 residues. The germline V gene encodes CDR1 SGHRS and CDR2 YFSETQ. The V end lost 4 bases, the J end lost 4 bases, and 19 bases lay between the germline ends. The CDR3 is CASSRFAEDLSDTQYF. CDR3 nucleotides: TGCGCCAGCAGCAGATTTGCGGAAGATCTGTCAGATACGCAGTATTTT.

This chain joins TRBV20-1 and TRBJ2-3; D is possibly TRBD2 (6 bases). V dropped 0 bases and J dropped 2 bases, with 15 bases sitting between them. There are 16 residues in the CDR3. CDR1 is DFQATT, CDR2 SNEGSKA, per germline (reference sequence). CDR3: CSAREWSGWNTDTQYF. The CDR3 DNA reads TGCAGTGCTAGAGAGTGGAGCGGGTGGAACACAGATACGCAGTATTTT.

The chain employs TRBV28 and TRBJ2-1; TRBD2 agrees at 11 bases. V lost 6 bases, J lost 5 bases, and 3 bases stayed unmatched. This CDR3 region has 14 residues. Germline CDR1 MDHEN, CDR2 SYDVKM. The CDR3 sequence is CASRPGLADNEQFF. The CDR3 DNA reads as TGTGCCAGCAGACCGGGACTAGCGGACAATGAGCAGTTCTTC.

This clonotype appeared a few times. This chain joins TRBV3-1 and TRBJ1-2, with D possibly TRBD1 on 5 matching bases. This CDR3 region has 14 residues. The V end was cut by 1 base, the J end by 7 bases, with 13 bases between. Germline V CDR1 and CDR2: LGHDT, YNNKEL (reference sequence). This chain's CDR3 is CASSQGGREGGYTF. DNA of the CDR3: TGTGCCAGCAGCCAAGGCGGCAGGGAAGGTGGCTACACCTTC.